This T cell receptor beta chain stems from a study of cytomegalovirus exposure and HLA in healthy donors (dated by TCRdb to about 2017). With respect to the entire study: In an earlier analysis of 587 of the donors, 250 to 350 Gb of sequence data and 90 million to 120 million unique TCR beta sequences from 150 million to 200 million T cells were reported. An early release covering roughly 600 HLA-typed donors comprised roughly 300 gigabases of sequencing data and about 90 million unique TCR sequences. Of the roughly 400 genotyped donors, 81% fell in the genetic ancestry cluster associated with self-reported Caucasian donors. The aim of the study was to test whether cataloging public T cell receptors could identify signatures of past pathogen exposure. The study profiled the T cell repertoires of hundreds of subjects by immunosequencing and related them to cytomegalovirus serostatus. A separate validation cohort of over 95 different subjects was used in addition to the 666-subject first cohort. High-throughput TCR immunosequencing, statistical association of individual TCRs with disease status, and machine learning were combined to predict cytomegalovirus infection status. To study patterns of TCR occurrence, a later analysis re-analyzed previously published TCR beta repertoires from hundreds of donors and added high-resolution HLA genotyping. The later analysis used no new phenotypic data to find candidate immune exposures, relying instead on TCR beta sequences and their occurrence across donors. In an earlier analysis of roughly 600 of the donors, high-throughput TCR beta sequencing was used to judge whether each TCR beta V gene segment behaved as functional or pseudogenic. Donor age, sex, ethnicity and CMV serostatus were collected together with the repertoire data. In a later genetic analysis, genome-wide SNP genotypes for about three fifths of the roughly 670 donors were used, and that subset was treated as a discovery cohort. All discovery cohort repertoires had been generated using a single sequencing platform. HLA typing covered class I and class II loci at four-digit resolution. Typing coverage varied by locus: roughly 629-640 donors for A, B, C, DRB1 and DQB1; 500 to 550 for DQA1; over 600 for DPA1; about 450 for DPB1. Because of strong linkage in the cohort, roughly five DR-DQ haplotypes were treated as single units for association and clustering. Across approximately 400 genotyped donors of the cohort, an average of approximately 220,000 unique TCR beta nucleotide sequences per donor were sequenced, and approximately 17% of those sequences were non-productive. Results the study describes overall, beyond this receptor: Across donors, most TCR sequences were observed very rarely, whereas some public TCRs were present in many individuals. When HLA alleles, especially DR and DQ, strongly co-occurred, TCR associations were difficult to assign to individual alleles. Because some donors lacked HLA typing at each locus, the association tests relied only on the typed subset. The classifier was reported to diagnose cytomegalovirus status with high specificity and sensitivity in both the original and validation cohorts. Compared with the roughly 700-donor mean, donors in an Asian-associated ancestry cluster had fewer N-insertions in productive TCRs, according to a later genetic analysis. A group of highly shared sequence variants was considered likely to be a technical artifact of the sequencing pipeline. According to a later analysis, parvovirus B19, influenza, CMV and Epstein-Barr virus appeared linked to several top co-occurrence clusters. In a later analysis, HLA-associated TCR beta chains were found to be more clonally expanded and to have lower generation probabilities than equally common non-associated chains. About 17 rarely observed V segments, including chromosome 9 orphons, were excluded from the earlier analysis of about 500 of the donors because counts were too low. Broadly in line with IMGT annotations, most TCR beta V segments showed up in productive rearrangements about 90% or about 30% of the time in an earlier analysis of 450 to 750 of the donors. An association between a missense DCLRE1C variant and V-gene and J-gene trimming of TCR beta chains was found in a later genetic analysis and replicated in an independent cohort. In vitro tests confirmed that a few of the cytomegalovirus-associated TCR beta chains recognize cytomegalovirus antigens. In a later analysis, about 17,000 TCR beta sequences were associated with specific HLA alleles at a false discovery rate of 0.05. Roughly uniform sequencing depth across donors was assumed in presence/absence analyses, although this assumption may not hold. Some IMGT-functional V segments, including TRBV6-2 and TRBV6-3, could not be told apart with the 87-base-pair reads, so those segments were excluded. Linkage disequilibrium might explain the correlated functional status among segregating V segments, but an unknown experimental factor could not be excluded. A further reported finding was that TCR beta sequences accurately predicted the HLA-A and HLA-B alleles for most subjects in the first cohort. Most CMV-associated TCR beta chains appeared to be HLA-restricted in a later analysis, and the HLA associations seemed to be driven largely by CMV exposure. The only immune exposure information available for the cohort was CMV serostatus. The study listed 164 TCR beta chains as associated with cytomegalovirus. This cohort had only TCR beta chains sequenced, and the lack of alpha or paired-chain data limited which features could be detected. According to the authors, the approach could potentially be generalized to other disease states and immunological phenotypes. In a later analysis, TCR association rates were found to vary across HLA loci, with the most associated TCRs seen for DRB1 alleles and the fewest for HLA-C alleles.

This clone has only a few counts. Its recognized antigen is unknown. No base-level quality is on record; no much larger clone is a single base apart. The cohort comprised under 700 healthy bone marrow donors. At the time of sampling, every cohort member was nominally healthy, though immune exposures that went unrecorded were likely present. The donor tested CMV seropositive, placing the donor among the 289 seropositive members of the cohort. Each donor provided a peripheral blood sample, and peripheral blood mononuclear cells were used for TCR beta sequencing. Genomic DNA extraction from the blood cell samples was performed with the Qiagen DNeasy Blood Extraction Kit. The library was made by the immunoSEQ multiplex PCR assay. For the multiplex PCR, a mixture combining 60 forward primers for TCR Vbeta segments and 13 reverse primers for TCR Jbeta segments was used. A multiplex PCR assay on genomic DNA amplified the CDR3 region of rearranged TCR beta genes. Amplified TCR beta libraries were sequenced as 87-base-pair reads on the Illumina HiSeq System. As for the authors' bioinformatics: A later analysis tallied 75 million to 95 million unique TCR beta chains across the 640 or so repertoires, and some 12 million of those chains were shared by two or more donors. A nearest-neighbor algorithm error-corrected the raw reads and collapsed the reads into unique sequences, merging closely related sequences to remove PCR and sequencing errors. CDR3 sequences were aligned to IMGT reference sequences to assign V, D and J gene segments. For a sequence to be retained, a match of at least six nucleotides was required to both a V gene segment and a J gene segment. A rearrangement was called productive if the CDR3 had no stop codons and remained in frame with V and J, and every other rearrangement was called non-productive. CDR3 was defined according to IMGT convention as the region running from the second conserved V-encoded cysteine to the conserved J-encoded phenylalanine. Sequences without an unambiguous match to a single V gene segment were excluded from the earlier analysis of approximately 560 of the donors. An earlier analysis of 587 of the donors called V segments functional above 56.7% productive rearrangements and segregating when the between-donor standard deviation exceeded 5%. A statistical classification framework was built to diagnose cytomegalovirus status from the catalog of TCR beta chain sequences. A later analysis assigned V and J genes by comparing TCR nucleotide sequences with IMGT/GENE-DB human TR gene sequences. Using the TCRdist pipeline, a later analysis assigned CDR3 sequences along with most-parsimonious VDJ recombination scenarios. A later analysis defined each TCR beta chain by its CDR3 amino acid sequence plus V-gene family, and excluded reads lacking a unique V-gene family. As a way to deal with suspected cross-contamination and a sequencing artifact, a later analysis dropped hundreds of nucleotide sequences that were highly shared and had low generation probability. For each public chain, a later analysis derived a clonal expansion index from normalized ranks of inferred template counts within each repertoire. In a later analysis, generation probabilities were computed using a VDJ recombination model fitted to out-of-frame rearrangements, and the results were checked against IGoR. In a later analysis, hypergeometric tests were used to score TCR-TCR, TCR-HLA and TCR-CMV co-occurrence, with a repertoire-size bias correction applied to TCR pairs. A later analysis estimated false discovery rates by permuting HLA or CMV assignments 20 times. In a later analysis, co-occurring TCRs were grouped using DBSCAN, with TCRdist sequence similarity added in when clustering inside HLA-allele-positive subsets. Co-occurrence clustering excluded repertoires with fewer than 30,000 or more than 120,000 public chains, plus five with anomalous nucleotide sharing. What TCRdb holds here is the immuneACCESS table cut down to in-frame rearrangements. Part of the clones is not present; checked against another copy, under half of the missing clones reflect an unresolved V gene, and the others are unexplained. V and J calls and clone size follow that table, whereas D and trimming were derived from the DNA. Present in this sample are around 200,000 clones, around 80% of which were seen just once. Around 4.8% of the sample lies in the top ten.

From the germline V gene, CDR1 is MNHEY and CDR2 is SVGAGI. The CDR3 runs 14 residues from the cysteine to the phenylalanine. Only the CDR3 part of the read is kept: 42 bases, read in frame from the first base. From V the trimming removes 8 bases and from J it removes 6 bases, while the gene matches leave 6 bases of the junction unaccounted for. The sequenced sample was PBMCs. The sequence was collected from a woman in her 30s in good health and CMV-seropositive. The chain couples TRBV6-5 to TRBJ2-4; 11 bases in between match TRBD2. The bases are TGTGCCAGCCCACGGCTAGCGGGAGGAAACATTCAGTACTTC. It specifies CASPRLAGGNIQYF.